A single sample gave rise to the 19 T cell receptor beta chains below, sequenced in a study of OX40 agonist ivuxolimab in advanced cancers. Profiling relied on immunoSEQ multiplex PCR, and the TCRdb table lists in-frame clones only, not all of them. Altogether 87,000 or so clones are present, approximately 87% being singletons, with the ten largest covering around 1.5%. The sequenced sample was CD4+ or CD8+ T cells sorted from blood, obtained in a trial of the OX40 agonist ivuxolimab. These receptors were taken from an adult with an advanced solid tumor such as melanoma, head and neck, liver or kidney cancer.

CDR3: CASSVGQGATTEAFF. The CDR3 DNA reads TGTGCCAGCAGTGTAGGACAGGGGGCGACCACTGAAGCTTTCTTT. J is TRBJ1-1 and V is TRBV2, with 11 bases matching TRBD1. Germline CDR1 is SNHLY and CDR2 is FYNNEI. The CDR3 totals 15 residues. V shed 4 bases, J shed 4 bases, and the junction held 5 bases outside the gene matches.

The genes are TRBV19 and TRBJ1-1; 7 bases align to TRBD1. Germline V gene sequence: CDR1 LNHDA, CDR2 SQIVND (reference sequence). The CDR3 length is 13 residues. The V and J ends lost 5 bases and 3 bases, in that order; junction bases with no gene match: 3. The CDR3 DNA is TGTGCCAGTAGTGACAGGGAGGACACTGAAGCTTTCTTT. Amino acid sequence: CASSDREDTEAFF.

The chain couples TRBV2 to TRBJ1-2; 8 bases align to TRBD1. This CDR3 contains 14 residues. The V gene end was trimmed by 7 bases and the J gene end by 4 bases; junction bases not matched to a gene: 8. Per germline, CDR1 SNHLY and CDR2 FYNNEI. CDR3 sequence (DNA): TGTGCCAGCAACCCAGGGGGCGCCGGCTATGGCTACACCTTC. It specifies CASNPGGAGYGYTF. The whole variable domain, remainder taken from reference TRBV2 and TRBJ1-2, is EPEVTQTPSHQVTQMGQEVILRCVPISNHLYFYWYRQILGQKVEFLVSFYNNEISEKSEIFDDQFSVERPDGSNFTLKIRSTKLEDSAMYFCASNPGGAGYGYTFGSGTRLTVV.

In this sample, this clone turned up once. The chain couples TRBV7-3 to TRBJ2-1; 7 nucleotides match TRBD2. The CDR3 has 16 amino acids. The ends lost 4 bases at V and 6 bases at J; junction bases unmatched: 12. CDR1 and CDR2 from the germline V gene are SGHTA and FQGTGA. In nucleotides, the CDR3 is TGTGCCAGCAGCTCCCGGGGGAGCGGGGTGATCAATGAGCAGTTCTTC. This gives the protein CASSSRGSGVINEQFF.

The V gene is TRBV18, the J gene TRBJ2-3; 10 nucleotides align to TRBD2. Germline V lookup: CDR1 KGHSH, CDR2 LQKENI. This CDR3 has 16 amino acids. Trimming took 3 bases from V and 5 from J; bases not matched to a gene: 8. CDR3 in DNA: TGTGCCAGCTCACCCAGCGGGAGGGTCGGGAAAGATACGCAGTATTTT. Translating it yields CASSPSGRVGKDTQYF.

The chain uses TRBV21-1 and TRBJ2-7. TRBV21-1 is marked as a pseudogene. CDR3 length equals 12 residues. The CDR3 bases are TGTGCCAGCGTCCCTTCCGACTACGAGCAGTACTTC. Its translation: CASVPSDYEQYF.

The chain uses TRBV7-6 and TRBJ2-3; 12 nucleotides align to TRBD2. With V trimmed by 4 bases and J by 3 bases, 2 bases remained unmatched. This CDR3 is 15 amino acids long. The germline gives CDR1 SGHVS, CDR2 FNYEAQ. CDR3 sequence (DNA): TGTGCCAGCAGCTCCCTAGCGGGGGGGACAGATACGCAGTATTTT. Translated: CASSSLAGGTDTQYF. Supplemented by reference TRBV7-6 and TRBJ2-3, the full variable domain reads GAGVSQSPRYKVTKRGQDVALRCDPISGHVSLYWYRQALGQGPEFLTYFNYEAQQDKSGLPNDRFSAERPEGSISTLTIQRTEQRDSAMYRCASSSLAGGTDTQYFGPGTRLTVL.

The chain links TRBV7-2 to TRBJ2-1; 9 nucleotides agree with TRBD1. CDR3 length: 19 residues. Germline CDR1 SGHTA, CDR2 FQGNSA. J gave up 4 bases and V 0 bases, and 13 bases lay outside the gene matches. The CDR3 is CASSLATPRTGAFYNEQFF. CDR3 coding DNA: TGTGCCAGCAGCTTAGCTACCCCCAGGACAGGGGCCTTTTACAATGAGCAGTTCTTC. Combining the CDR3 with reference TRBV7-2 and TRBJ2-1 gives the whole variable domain GAGVSQSPSNKVTEKGKDVELRCDPISGHTALYWYRQSLGQGLEFLIYFQGNSAPDKSGLPSDRFSAERTGGSVSTLTIQRTQQEDSAVYLCASSLATPRTGAFYNEQFFGPGTRLTVL.

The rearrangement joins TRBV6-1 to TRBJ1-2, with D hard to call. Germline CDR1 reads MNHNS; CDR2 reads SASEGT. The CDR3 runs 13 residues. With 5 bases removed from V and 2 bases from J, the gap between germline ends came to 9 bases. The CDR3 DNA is TGTGCCAGCAGTCAAACAGAAAACTATGGCTACACCTTC. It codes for CASSQTENYGYTF.

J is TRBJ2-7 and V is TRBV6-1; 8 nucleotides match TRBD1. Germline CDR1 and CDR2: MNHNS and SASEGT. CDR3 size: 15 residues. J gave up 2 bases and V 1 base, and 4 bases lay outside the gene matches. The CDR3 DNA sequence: TGTGCCAGCAGTGAAGGCGCGACAGGGGCCTACGAGCAGTACTTC. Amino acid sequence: CASSEGATGAYEQYF.

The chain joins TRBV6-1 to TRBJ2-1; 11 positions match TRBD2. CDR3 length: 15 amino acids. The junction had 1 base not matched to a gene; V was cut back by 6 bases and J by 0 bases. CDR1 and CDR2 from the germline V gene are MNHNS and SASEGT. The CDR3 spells CASRTSGSSYNEQFF. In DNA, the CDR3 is TGTGCCAGCAGAACTAGCGGGAGCTCCTACAATGAGCAGTTCTTC.

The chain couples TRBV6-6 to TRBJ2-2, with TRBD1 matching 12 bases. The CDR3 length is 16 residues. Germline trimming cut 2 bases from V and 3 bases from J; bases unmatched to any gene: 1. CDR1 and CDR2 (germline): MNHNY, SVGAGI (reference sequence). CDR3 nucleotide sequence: TGTGCCAGCAGTTACCGGGACAGGGGGCACACCGGGGAGCTGTTTTTT. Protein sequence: CASSYRDRGHTGELFF.

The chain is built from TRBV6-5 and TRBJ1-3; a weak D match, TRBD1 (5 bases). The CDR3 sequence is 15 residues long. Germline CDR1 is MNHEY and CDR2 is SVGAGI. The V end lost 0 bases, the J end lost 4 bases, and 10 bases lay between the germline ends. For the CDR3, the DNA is TGTGCCAGCAGTTACTCGAGTGGGACCGGAAACACCATATATTTT. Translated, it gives CASSYSSGTGNTIYF.

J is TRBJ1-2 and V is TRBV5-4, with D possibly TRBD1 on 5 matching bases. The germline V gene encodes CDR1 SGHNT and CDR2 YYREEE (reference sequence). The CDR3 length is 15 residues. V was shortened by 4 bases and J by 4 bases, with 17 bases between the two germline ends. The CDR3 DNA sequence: TGTGCCAGCAGCGAACCCCCTGAAGGGGTCTATGGCTACACCTTC. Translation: CASSEPPEGVYGYTF.

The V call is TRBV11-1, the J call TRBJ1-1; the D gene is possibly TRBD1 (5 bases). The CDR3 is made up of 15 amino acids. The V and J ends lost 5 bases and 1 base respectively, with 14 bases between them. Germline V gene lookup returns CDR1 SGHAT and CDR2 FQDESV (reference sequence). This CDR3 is CASSPGGVGNTEAFF. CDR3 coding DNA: TGTGCCAGCAGCCCAGGAGGGGTGGGGAACACTGAAGCTTTCTTT.

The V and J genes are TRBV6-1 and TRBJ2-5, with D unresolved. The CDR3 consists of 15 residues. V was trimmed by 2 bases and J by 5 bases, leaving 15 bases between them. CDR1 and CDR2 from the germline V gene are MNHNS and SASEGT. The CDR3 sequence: CASSENPRPWETQYF. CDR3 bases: TGTGCCAGCAGTGAAAACCCGCGGCCATGGGAGACCCAGTACTTC.

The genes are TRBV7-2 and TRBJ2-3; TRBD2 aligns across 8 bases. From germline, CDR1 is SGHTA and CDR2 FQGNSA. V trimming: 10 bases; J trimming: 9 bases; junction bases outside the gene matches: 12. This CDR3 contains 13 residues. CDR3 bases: TGTGCCACCTCGGGACTAGGCGGGAGGACGCAGTATTTT. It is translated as CATSGLGGRTQYF. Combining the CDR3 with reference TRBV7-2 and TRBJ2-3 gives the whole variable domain GAGVSQSPSNKVTEKGKDVELRCDPISGHTALYWYRQSLGQGLEFLIYFQGNSAPDKSGLPSDRFSAERTGGSVSTLTIQRTQQEDSAVYLCATSGLGGRTQYFGPGTRLTVL.

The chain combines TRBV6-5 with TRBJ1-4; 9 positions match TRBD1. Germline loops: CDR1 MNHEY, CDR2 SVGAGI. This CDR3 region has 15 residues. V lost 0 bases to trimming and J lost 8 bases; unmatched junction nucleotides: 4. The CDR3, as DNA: TGTGCCAGCAGTTACTCCGGGACAGGGTACGAAAAACTGTTTTTT. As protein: CASSYSGTGYEKLFF.

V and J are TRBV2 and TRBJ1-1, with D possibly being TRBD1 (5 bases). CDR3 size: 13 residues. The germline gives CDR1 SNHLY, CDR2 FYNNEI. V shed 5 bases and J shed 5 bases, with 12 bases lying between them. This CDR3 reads CASSTQGRTEAFF. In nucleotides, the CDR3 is TGTGCCAGCAGTACCCAGGGTAGAACTGAAGCTTTCTTT. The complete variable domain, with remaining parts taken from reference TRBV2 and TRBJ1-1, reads EPEVTQTPSHQVTQMGQEVILRCVPISNHLYFYWYRQILGQKVEFLVSFYNNEISEKSEIFDDQFSVERPDGSNFTLKIRSTKLEDSAMYFCASSTQGRTEAFFGQGTRLTVV.